What follows are 17 T cell receptor beta chains derived from one specimen sequenced in a study of T cell responses to AZD1222 COVID-19 vaccine (dated by TCRdb to 2020 to 2022). The label giving this sample's time point can be read as: baseline before first vaccination. The library was generated by the immunoSEQ multiplex PCR assay. TCRdb re-hosts the immuneACCESS table, in-frame sequences only. Its copies lack some clones; in the studies checked, an unresolved V gene accounts for under half of them, and the cause for the rest is not known. The sample has about 99,000 clones on record, about 85% of them singletons. The biggest ten clones account for about 3% of the sample. Specimen: peripheral blood, collected on day 0 of AZD1222 vaccination. These receptor sequences come from an adult in good health.

The chain has TRBV7-2 and TRBJ2-3; maybe TRBD2 (5 bases). This CDR3 region has 15 residues. Looked up from germline, CDR1 is SGHTA and CDR2 is FQGNSA. Trimming shortened V by 3 bases and J by 0 bases, and 10 bases separated the two germline ends. CDR3 nucleotide sequence: TGTGCCAGCAGCTTTTCTTGGACTAGCACAGATACGCAGTATTTT. Its translation is CASSFSWTSTDTQYF.

The rearrangement joins TRBV6-2 or TRBV6-3 to TRBJ2-7; D is perhaps TRBD2 (6 bases). Between the trimmed V and J ends, which lost 2 bases and 4 bases, there was a span of 9 bases. The V gene's germline CDR1 is MNHEY and CDR2 SVGEGT. The CDR3 consists of 13 residues. CDR3 in DNA: TGTGCCAGCAGTTACCCGGGAGATTACGAGCAGTACGTC. Protein: CASSYPGDYEQYV.

The V call is TRBV7-8, the J call TRBJ1-2; D perhaps matches TRBD1 (5 bases). V was cut by 5 bases and J by 4 bases, with 14 bases left in between. The CDR3 loop spans 14 amino acids. In germline, CDR1 is SGHVS, CDR2 FQNEAQ. CDR3 sequence (DNA): TGTGCCAGCAGCCCGGGAGGGGCACCCTATGGCTACACCTTC. Protein sequence: CASSPGGAPYGYTF.

The J gene is TRBJ2-7, the V gene TRBV5-1; D is possibly TRBD1 (6 bases). The germline V gene encodes CDR1 SGHRS and CDR2 YFSETQ. V was shortened by 4 bases and J by 3 bases, with 14 bases between the two germline ends. CDR3 length equals 14 residues. CDR3 coding DNA: TGCGCCAGCAGCCCCGGGACAACCAGCTACGAGCAGTACTTC. Its protein is CASSPGTTSYEQYF.

This clone has a handful of counts. The chain joins TRBV7-2 to TRBJ2-3; the match to TRBD2 covers 8 bases. Germline CDR1 and CDR2: SGHTA and FQGNSA. The CDR3 runs to 16 residues. V lost 2 bases to trimming and J lost 0 bases; unmatched junction nucleotides: 4. CDR3: CASSLLGGDSTDTQYF. DNA for the CDR3: TGTGCCAGCAGCTTACTCGGGGGGGATAGCACAGATACGCAGTATTTT.

The chain recombines TRBV11-3 with TRBJ2-1, with TRBD2 matching over 9 bases. V trimming: 1 base; J trimming: 4 bases; junction bases outside the gene matches: 8. Germline V lookup: CDR1 SGHNT, CDR2 YENEEA. CDR3 length: 17 amino acids. CDR3 sequence (DNA): TGTGCCAGCAGCTTAGCGAGGACTAGCGCCGTATACAATGAGCAGTTCTTC. This codes for CASSLARTSAVYNEQFF.

J is TRBJ1-2 and V is TRBV6-2 or TRBV6-3, with a possible D match to TRBD1 (6 bases). V was shortened by 6 bases and J by 3 bases, with 17 bases between the two germline ends. This CDR3 is 15 amino acids long. Germline CDR1 reads MNHEY; CDR2 reads SVGEGT. The CDR3 sequence: CASSKTGSVDYGYTF. DNA for the CDR3: TGTGCCAGCAGCAAAACAGGGAGTGTTGACTATGGCTACACCTTC.

The DNA of the CDR3 is TGCGCCAGCAGCCCGGATATGGGGGATCGTGGCTATGGCTACACCTTC. It codes for CASSPDMGDRGYGYTF. V is TRBV4-3 and J is TRBJ1-2, with D tentatively TRBD1 (5 bases). CDR1 is LGHNA, CDR2 YSLEER, per germline. The CDR3 runs to 16 residues. Trimming removed 4 bases from V and 4 bases from J, with 19 bases in between.

This chain uses TRBV7-6 with TRBJ1-2; D remains unclear. Trimming left V 3 bases short and J 3 bases short, with 8 bases between. Germline lookup yields CDR1 SGHVS and CDR2 FNYEAQ. CDR3 length equals 13 residues. The CDR3 region has the DNA TGTGCCAGCAGCTTTGCGGAAGACTATGGCTACACCTTC. Translating gives CASSFAEDYGYTF.

The V call is TRBV5-1, the J call TRBJ1-6; weak D call: TRBD1 (6 bases). Germline lookup yields CDR1 SGHRS and CDR2 YFSETQ. The CDR3 consists of 15 residues. V lost 0 bases, J lost 3 bases, and 7 bases lay in between. This chain's CDR3 is CASSLGQVYNSPLHF. The CDR3 nucleotides are TGCGCCAGCAGCTTGGGACAGGTCTATAATTCACCCCTCCACTTT.

The gene calls are TRBV11-2 and TRBJ2-1, with a possible D match to TRBD1 (5 bases). V lost 0 bases and J 6 bases, leaving 12 bases between the germline ends. This CDR3 comprises 15 residues. Germline V gene sequence: CDR1 SGHAT, CDR2 FQNNGV. The CDR3 loop reads CASSLDITQGNEQFF. DNA for the CDR3: TGTGCCAGCAGCTTAGACATAACGCAGGGCAATGAGCAGTTCTTC.

The chain has TRBV7-9 and TRBJ2-2; 9 bases line up with TRBD1. Germline-derived CDR1 and CDR2 are SEHNR and FQNEAQ (reference sequence). The trim removed 5 bases at V and 4 bases at J, leaving 8 bases unmatched. The CDR3 length is 16 residues. The chain's CDR3 is CASSLLGGQGTGELFF. The CDR3 nucleotides are TGTGCCAGCAGCCTACTTGGGGGACAGGGCACCGGGGAGCTGTTTTTT.

The V gene is TRBV7-2, the J gene TRBJ1-6; 9 positions agree with TRBD1. The J segment lost 7 bases and the V segment lost 5 bases, leaving 3 bases of the junction unmatched. The CDR3 is 14 amino acids. Germline V gene data show CDR1 as SGHTA and CDR2 as FQGNSA. CDR3: CASSPGQGNSPLHF. As DNA, the CDR3 is TGTGCCAGCAGCCCGGGACAGGGAAATTCACCCCTCCACTTT.

This clone was seen only a few times. The chain employs TRBV6-6 and TRBJ2-7; 9 bases map to TRBD1. V gave up 6 bases and J gave up 7 bases; unmatched junction bases: 4. The CDR3 runs to 12 residues. CDR1 is MNHNY and CDR2 is SVGAGI in the germline V gene (reference sequence). The CDR3 bases are TGTGCCAGCAGCTGGACAGGGGATGAGCAGTACGTC. This gives the protein CASSWTGDEQYV.

J is TRBJ1-3 and V is TRBV4-2; D uncertain. Germline CDR1 is LGHNA and CDR2 is YNFKEQ. Trimming pared 0 bases from V and 0 bases from J, leaving 6 bases between. The CDR3 runs 15 residues. The CDR3 DNA follows: TGTGCCAGCAGCCAAGACAGTTTCTCTGGAAACACCATATATTTT. This sequence encodes CASSQDSFSGNTIYF.

This rearrangement joins TRBV6-4 to TRBJ2-1, with TRBD2 identical over 16 bases. Germline V gene lookup returns CDR1 MRHNA and CDR2 SNTAGT. CDR3 length: 17 residues. V was pared by 4 bases and J by 3 bases, with 3 bases of the junction left unmatched. The CDR3 nucleotides read TGTGCCAGCAGTGTGGGACTAGCGGGAGGGGGCTACAATGAGCAGTTCTTC. It translates to CASSVGLAGGGYNEQFF.

The chain carries TRBV29-1 and TRBJ2-1; the match to TRBD2 covers 8 bases. The CDR3 is 13 residues long. Germline V lookup: CDR1 SQVTM, CDR2 ANQGSEA. The CDR3 is CTGGVGRVGEQFF. The CDR3 DNA reads as TGCACGGGGGGGGTCGGGCGAGTAGGTGAGCAGTTCTTC.